One sample yielded the 12 T cell receptor beta chains listed below, sequenced in a study of CD8 T cells in Susac syndrome. RNA amounts of roughly 0.5 to 1 ug underwent reverse transcription with random hexamers. TCRdb called the immunoSEQ multiplex PCR reads again in MiXCR, with one record for every CDR3 protein. The sample records roughly 120,000 distinct CDR3 sequences, approximately 95% being singletons. The specimen sequenced was CD8+ T cells from PBMCs. The source is a human donor with multiple sclerosis.

This clonotype was detected only once. The chain recombines TRBV6-1 with TRBJ1-2; D might be TRBD1 (5 bases). This CDR3 is built from 12 residues. V was shortened by 6 bases and J by 4 bases, with 9 bases between the two germline ends. Germline loops: CDR1 MNHNS, CDR2 SASEGT. Here the CDR3 DNA reads TGTGCCAGCAGCGGGGACTTCTATGGCTACACCTTC. Translated, it gives CASSGDFYGYTF.

The chain carries TRBV27 and TRBJ2-5, with D unresolved. The V gene's germline CDR1 is MNHEY and CDR2 SMNVEV (reference sequence). Trimming removed 1 base at V and 3 bases at J, with 9 bases between. The CDR3 totals 14 residues. The CDR3 here is CASSLFGDKETQYF. The CDR3 bases are TGTGCCAGCAGTTTATTTGGAGACAAAGAGACCCAGTACTTC.

The chain couples TRBV11-2 to TRBJ2-2, with D tentatively TRBD1 (6 bases). V lost 6 bases to trimming and J lost 1 base, with 12 bases between them. CDR3 size: 15 residues. CDR1 and CDR2 from the germline V gene are SGHAT and FQNNGV. The CDR3 DNA follows: TGTGCCAGCAGATCTACAGGGTTGAACACCGGGGAGCTGTTTTTT. Translation: CASRSTGLNTGELFF.

The count of this clonotype is one. V is TRBV29-1 and J is TRBJ2-3; TRBD2 matches 9 bases. The CDR3 spans 15 residues. Germline lookup yields CDR1 SQVTM and CDR2 ANQGSEA. With 4 bases clipped from V and 6 bases from J, the junction kept 11 bases outside the gene matches. CDR3 protein: CSVVLAGGQSDTQYF. In nucleotides, the CDR3 is TGCAGCGTTGTACTGGCGGGGGGGCAATCGGATACGCAGTATTTT.

The chain links TRBV18 to TRBJ2-3; D is possibly TRBD1 (6 bases). CDR1 and CDR2 (germline): KGHSH, LQKENI. The V end lost 2 bases, the J end lost 0 bases, and 9 bases lay between the germline ends. The CDR3 is 15 residues long. CDR3 in amino acids: CASSPDRTSTDTQYF. The CDR3 DNA follows: TGTGCCAGCTCACCAGACAGGACTAGCACAGATACGCAGTATTTT.

This chain connects TRBV11-2 to TRBJ2-1; the match to TRBD2 covers 8 bases. The CDR3 spans 17 residues. The V gene's germline CDR1 is SGHAT and CDR2 FQNNGV. Losses at the gene ends were 1 base for V and 5 bases for J; bases not matched to a gene: 10. The CDR3 sequence is CASSLVFRRGANNEQFF. CDR3 coding DNA: TGTGCCAGCAGCTTAGTGTTTAGGCGGGGGGCAAACAATGAGCAGTTCTTC.

This chain uses TRBV30 with TRBJ2-5, with 8 bases that match TRBD2. Losses at the gene ends were 0 bases for V and 6 bases for J; bases not matched to a gene: 6. Germline CDR1 and CDR2: GTSNPN and SVGIG (reference sequence). The length of the CDR3 is 14 residues. This chain's CDR3 is CAWSVQRERQTQYF. CDR3 DNA: TGTGCCTGGAGTGTACAGCGGGAGCGACAGACCCAGTACTTC. Looking up the rest from reference TRBV30 and TRBJ2-5 gives the full variable domain: SQTIHQWPATLVQPVGSPLSLECTVEGTSNPNLYWYRQAAGRGLQLLFYSVGIGQISSEVPQNLSASRPQDRQFILSSKKLLLSDSGFYLCAWSVQRERQTQYFGPGTRLLVL.

The V and J genes are TRBV5-4 and TRBJ1-6; D may be TRBD1 (6 bases). The germline V and J ends were trimmed by 2 bases and 6 bases, with 12 bases remaining between them. From germline, CDR1 is SGHNT and CDR2 YYREEE (reference sequence). The CDR3 contains 15 residues. CDR3 bases: TGTGCCAGCAGCTTTGGGCAGGGGCCTAATTCACCCCTCCACTTT. This encodes CASSFGQGPNSPLHF.

The V gene is TRBV4-1, the J gene TRBJ2-7, with 9 positions matching TRBD2. The CDR3 sequence is 16 residues long. Unmatched junction bases numbered 11, after V lost 1 base and J lost 7 bases. Germline loops: CDR1 MGHRA, CDR2 YSYEKL. The CDR3 sequence: CASSQVGSGGGGEQYF. CDR3 DNA sequence: TGCGCCAGCAGCCAAGTGGGTAGCGGGGGTGGGGGTGAGCAGTACTTC.

V is TRBV10-3 and J is TRBJ2-7, with D tentatively TRBD2 (6 bases). Germline CDR1 and CDR2: ENHRY and SYGVKD. Trimming took 6 bases from V and 6 from J, leaving 15 bases between them. CDR3 length: 13 amino acids. The CDR3 protein is CAISGTQQGEQYV. For the CDR3, the DNA is TGTGCCATCAGCGGGACTCAGCAGGGCGAGCAGTACGTC.

This clonotype came up once. The chain carries TRBV5-1 and TRBJ2-7; 7 bases line up with TRBD1. Trimming took 2 bases from V and 2 from J; bases not matched to a gene: 7. Germline values: CDR1 SGHRS, CDR2 YFSETQ. This CDR3 comprises 15 residues. The DNA for the CDR3 is TGCGCCAGCAGCTTATACGGGACAGCAACCTACGAGCAGTACTTC. Translated, it gives CASSLYGTATYEQYF.

This chain uses TRBV5-4 with TRBJ2-7, with a weak D call TRBD1 (5 bases). Trimming took 4 bases from V and 5 from J, leaving 10 bases between them. Germline CDR1 is SGHNT and CDR2 is YYREEE (reference sequence). This CDR3 region has 12 residues. This CDR3 reads CASSRTDNEQYF. Here the CDR3 DNA reads TGTGCCAGCAGCCGTACGGACAACGAGCAGTACTTC.